These T cell receptor beta chains were read from a single sample in a study of T-cell reconstitution after alpha-beta-depleted transplantation in children. TCRdb reanalysed the PCR reads using MiXCR and keeps one entry per CDR3 protein. The table lists about 300,000 distinct CDR3 sequences, approximately 7.3% of them singletons, with around 10% in the top ten. The specimen comprised peripheral blood, sampled 360 days after TCRalphabeta/CD19-depleted stem cell transplant. These receptors originate from a female patient aged 2-9 years who had a stem cell transplant for Fanconi anemia, so the T cells may come from the graft donor. CDR3s include the opening cysteine and the closing phenylalanine or tryptophan. The D gene is left open where the match is weak. Only some rows state a clone size, as once, few, many or a class for expanded clones.

V: TRBV12-3/TRBV12-4
size: many
D: .
J: TRBJ1-2
DNA: TGTGCCAGCAGTTTCAGCAGATGGAGCTTTGGCTACACCTTC
CDR3: CASSFSRWSFGYTF

V: TRBV2
size: .
D: .
J: TRBJ1-5
DNA: TGTGCCAGCATGGGGGTGCGGGATCAGCCCCAGCATTTT
CDR3: CASMGVRDQPQHF

V: TRBV5-1
size: .
D: TRBD1
J: TRBJ1-1
DNA: TGCGCCATCAGCTCCAGGGGGCACACTGAAGCTTTCTTT
CDR3: CAISSRGHTEAFF

V: TRBV27
size: .
D: .
J: TRBJ1-1
DNA: TGTGCCAGCAGCACCTCAACGAACACTGAAGCTTTCTTT
CDR3: CASSTSTNTEAFF

V: TRBV27
size: .
D: .
J: TRBJ1-6
DNA: TGTGCCAGCAGTCTCGACCAGGGGCTCCTTGGTTCACCCCTCCACTTT
CDR3: CASSLDQGLLGSPLHF

V: TRBV2
size: few
D: TRBD1
J: TRBJ2-7
DNA: TGTGCCAGCAGTGGGCAGGGGGCGCGCTACGAGCAGTACTTC
CDR3: CASSGQGARYEQYF

V: TRBV7-2
size: many
D: TRBD2
J: TRBJ2-1
DNA: TGTGCCAGCAGGGAACCGGGGGGAGGGAATGAGCAGTTCTTC
CDR3: CASREPGGGNEQFF

V: TRBV7-9
size: many
D: TRBD1
J: TRBJ2-1
DNA: TGTGCCAGCAGCTCATACCGGGACAGGGGGCCGAGTGAGCAGTTCTTC
CDR3: CASSSYRDRGPSEQFF

V: TRBV28
size: .
D: .
J: TRBJ2-7
DNA: TGTGCCAGCAGTTTTGGGGTGGCGGTAACGGCCTACGAGCAGTACTTC
CDR3: CASSFGVAVTAYEQYF

V: TRBV9
size: .
D: TRBD1
J: TRBJ2-1
DNA: TGTGCCAGCAGCGTAGGTGCCATGGGACAGGGAGAGAATGAGCAGTTCTTC
CDR3: CASSVGAMGQGENEQFF

V: TRBV28
size: few
D: .
J: TRBJ1-5
DNA: .
CDR3: CASSFRRAYSNLCQHF

V: TRBV20-1
size: many
D: .
J: TRBJ2-3
DNA: TGCAGTGCTAGAGATTTGGGTCTGGCTAGCACAGATACGCAGTATTTT
CDR3: CSARDLGLASTDTQYF

V: TRBV20-1
size: few
D: .
J: TRBJ2-7
DNA: TGCAGTGCTAGAACAGACCACGAGCAGTACTTC
CDR3: CSARTDHEQYF

V: TRBV18
size: many
D: .
J: TRBJ2-2
DNA: TGTGCCAGCTCACCAATCCCGGGGAACACCGGGGAGCTGTTTTTT
CDR3: CASSPIPGNTGELFF

V: TRBV6-1
size: .
D: TRBD1
J: TRBJ1-1
DNA: TGTGCCAGCAGAGGACAGGGACGGGGCACTGAAGCTTTCTTT
CDR3: CASRGQGRGTEAFF

V: TRBV7-9
size: many
D: TRBD1
J: TRBJ2-7
DNA: TGTGCCAGCAGCGGCCTGGCAGGGGACAGCACCTACGAGCAGTACTTC
CDR3: CASSGLAGDSTYEQYF

V: TRBV7-8
size: many
D: .
J: TRBJ2-7
DNA: TGTGCCAGCAGCTTAGGGTCGTCTGCTAACTACGAGCAGTACTTC
CDR3: CASSLGSSANYEQYF

V: TRBV20-1
size: many
D: TRBD2
J: TRBJ2-3
DNA: TGCAGTGCTAGTGATAGCGGGAGGGCGGGAGATACGCAGTATTTT
CDR3: CSASDSGRAGDTQYF

V: TRBV7-2
size: many
D: .
J: TRBJ2-3
DNA: TGTGCCAGCAGCTCAGAGCTAAGCACAGATACGCAGTATTTT
CDR3: CASSSELSTDTQYF

V: TRBV18
size: many
D: .
J: TRBJ2-5
DNA: TGTGCCAGCTCACGGCTAGGGGAGACCCAGTACTTC
CDR3: CASSRLGETQYF

V: TRBV27
size: many
D: .
J: TRBJ2-1
DNA: TGTGCCAGCAGTTCCTCTTTGTGGGGCCCGTCCAATGAGCAGTTCTTC
CDR3: CASSSSLWGPSNEQFF

V: TRBV27
size: many
D: TRBD1
J: TRBJ2-5
DNA: TGTGCCAGCAGTATTTGGACAGGGCCGGGGGAAGAGACCCAGTACTTC
CDR3: CASSIWTGPGEETQYF

V: TRBV2
size: .
D: .
J: TRBJ2-7
DNA: TGTGCCAGCAGTGACGACGGAACCTACGAGCAGTACTTC
CDR3: CASSDDGTYEQYF

V: TRBV4-2
size: few
D: TRBD1
J: TRBJ1-2
DNA: TGTGCCAGCAGCCACCAAACAGGGGGGGGAAATGGCTACACCTTC
CDR3: CASSHQTGGGNGYTF

V: TRBV11-1
size: .
D: .
J: TRBJ2-3
DNA: TGTGCCAGCAGCTTAGATGCCCCTAGGGCCCAGACCATCACAGATACGCAGTATTTT
CDR3: CASSLDAPRAQTITDTQYF

V: TRBV24-1
size: .
D: .
J: TRBJ2-2
DNA: TGTGCCACCAGTGATTTGGGCAGGGAGACAGGTCTGAACACCGGGGAGCTGTTTTTT
CDR3: CATSDLGRETGLNTGELFF

V: TRBV10-3
size: many
D: .
J: TRBJ2-3
DNA: TGTGCCATCATGAAAGGCCCACTAGGGGATACGCAGTATTTT
CDR3: CAIMKGPLGDTQYF

V: TRBV7-6
size: few
D: .
J: TRBJ1-1
DNA: TGTGCCAGCAGCTTAGAACGGGGTCGGAACACTGAAGCTTTCTTT
CDR3: CASSLERGRNTEAFF

V: TRBV20-1
size: many
D: .
J: TRBJ1-2
DNA: TGCAGTGCTACTTCCCTGGGGGGTGGGCCCTATGGCTACACCTTC
CDR3: CSATSLGGGPYGYTF

V: TRBV20-1
size: few
D: TRBD2
J: TRBJ2-1
DNA: TGCAGTGCGAGACTAGCGGGAGGCCTCAGATACAATGAGCAGTTCTTC
CDR3: CSARLAGGLRYNEQFF

V: TRBV10-3
size: many
D: .
J: TRBJ2-7
DNA: TGTGCCATCAGTGAGTCGTGGGAGCAGTACTTC
CDR3: CAISESWEQYF

V: TRBV6-2/TRBV6-3
size: few
D: .
J: TRBJ2-7
DNA: TGTGCCAGCAGTTACTCGGCCTACGAGCAGTACTTC
CDR3: CASSYSAYEQYF

V: TRBV6-2/TRBV6-3
size: many
D: TRBD2
J: TRBJ2-5
DNA: TGTGCCAGCAGTTCCTGGACTAGCGGGCAAGAGACCCAGTACTTC
CDR3: CASSSWTSGQETQYF

V: TRBV18
size: many
D: .
J: TRBJ2-6
DNA: TGTGCCAGCAGCCCCTCTGGGGCCAACGTCCTGACTTTC
CDR3: CASSPSGANVLTF

V: TRBV10-3
size: many
D: TRBD1
J: TRBJ2-7
DNA: TGTGCCATCAGACAGGGGGTCCACGAGCAGTACTTC
CDR3: CAIRQGVHEQYF

V: TRBV28
size: .
D: .
J: TRBJ2-3
DNA: TGTGCCAGCCACGGGGCAGATACGCAGTATTTT
CDR3: CASHGADTQYF

V: TRBV7-2
size: few
D: .
J: TRBJ2-5
DNA: TGTGCCAGCAGCTTAGTTGGCAGGGCACAAGAGACCCAGTACTTC
CDR3: CASSLVGRAQETQYF

V: TRBV5-1
size: many
D: .
J: TRBJ1-2
DNA: TGCGCCAGCAGCTCTTTCCTGGACAGTCGCGCGGGCTACACCTTC
CDR3: CASSSFLDSRAGYTF

V: TRBV5-6
size: many
D: TRBD2
J: TRBJ2-7
DNA: TGTGCCAGCAGCTTGGGACTAGCGGGACAGGACGAGCAGTACTTC
CDR3: CASSLGLAGQDEQYF

V: TRBV5-1
size: many
D: .
J: TRBJ2-3
DNA: TGCGCCAGCAGCTTGGCAGGGAAAGATACGCAGTATTTT
CDR3: CASSLAGKDTQYF

V: TRBV6-1
size: many
D: TRBD1
J: TRBJ1-6
DNA: TGTGCCAGCAGAGCAGACAGGGTGTATTCACCCCTCCACTTT
CDR3: CASRADRVYSPLHF

V: TRBV12-3/TRBV12-4
size: many
D: .
J: TRBJ2-3
DNA: TGTGCCAGCAGTCAGATGGGGGATACGCAGTATTTT
CDR3: CASSQMGDTQYF

V: TRBV12-3/TRBV12-4
size: many
D: TRBD2
J: TRBJ2-2
DNA: TGTGCCAGCAGTTTCTGGCTAGCGGGCGTGACCGGGGAGCTGTTTTTT
CDR3: CASSFWLAGVTGELFF

V: TRBV18
size: many
D: .
J: TRBJ2-4
DNA: TGTGCCAGCTCACCGAAGGGGAGCATTCAGTACTTC
CDR3: CASSPKGSIQYF

V: TRBV7-3
size: many
D: .
J: TRBJ2-6
DNA: TGTGCCAACGACATTCGGGACTCTGGGGCCAACGTCCTGACTTTC
CDR3: CANDIRDSGANVLTF